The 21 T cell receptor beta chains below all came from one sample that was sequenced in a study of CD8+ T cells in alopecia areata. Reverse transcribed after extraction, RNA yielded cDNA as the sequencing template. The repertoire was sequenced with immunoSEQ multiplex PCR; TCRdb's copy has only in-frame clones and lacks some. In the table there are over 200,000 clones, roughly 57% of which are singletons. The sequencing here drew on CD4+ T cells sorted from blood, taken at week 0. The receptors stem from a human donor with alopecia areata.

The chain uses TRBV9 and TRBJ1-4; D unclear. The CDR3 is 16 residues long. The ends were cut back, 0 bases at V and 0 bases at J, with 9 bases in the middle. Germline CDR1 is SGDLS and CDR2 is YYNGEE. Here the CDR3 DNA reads TGTGCCAGCAGCGTAGGATCCCCTGCAACTAATGAAAAACTGTTTTTT. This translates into CASSVGSPATNEKLFF. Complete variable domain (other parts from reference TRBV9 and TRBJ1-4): DSGVTQTPKHLITATGQRVTLRCSPRSGDLSVYWYQQSLDQGLQFLIQYYNGEERAKGNILERFSAQQFPDLHSELNLSSLELGDSALYFCASSVGSPATNEKLFFGSGTQLSVL.

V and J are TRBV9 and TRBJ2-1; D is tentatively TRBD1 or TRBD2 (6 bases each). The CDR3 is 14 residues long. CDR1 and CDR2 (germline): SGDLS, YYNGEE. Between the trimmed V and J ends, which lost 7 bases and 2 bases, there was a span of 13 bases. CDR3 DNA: TGTGCCAGCTCACCGGGGGCCGCCTACAATGAGCAGTTCTTC. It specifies CASSPGAAYNEQFF.

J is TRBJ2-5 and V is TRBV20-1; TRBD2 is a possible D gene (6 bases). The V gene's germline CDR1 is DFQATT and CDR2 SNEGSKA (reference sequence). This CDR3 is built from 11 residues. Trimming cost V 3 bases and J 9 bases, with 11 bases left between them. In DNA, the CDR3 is TGCAGTGCTAGGGCATCGGGGGCCCAGTACTTC. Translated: CSARASGAQYF.

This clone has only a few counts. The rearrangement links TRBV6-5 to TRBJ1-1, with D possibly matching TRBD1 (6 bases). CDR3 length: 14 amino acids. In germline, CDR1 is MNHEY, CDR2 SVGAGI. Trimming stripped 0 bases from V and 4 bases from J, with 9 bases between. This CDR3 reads CASSYSTGSTEAFF. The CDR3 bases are TGTGCCAGCAGTTACTCAACAGGGAGCACTGAAGCTTTCTTT.

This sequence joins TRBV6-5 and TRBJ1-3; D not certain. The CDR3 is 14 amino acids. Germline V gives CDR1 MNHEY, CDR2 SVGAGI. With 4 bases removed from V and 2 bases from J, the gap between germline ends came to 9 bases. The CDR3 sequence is CASSSRSAGNTIYF. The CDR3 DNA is TGTGCCAGCAGTTCCAGGTCAGCTGGAAACACCATATATTTT.

CDR3 bases: TGTGCCAGCAGGAGTGGACAGGGTCACTCCGAGCAGTACTTC. It translates to CASRSGQGHSEQYF. This sequence joins TRBV6-5 and TRBJ2-7; 8 nucleotides match TRBD1. The length of the CDR3 is 14 residues. The V gene end was trimmed by 6 bases and the J gene end by 6 bases; junction bases not matched to a gene: 10. Germline V gene data show CDR1 as MNHEY and CDR2 as SVGAGI.

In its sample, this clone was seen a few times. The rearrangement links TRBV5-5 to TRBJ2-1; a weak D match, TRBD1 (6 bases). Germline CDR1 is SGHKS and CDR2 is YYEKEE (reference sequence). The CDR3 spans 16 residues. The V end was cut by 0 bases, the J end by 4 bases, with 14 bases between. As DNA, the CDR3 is TGTGCCAGCAGCTTGGGCCCGAACGGACAGTACAATGAGCAGTTCTTC. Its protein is CASSLGPNGQYNEQFF.

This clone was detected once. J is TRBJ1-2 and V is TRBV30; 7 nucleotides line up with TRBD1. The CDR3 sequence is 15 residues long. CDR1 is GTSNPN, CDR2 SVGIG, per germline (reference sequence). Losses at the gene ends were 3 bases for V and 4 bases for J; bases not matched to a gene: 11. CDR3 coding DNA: TGTGCCTGGAGCGGTAGACAGGGAGGCGGCTATGGCTACACCTTC. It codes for CAWSGRQGGGYGYTF.

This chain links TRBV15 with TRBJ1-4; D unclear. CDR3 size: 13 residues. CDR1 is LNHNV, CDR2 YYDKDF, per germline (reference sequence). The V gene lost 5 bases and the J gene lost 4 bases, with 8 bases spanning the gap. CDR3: CATSGSLNEKLFF. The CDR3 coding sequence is TGTGCCACCAGCGGGAGCCTTAATGAAAAACTGTTTTTT.

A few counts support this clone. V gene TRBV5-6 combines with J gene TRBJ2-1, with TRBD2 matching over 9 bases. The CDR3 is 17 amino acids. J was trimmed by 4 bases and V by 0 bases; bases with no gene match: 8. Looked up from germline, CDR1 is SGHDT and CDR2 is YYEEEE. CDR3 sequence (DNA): TGTGCCAGCAGCTTGGTGAGCGGTAGCGGGAGATACAATGAGCAGTTCTTC. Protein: CASSLVSGSGRYNEQFF.

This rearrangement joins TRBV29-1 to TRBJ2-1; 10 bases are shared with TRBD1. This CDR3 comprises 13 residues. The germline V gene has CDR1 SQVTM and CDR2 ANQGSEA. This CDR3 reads CRAGDRGGNEQFF. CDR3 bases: TGCAGGGCCGGGGACAGGGGAGGGAATGAGCAGTTCTTC.

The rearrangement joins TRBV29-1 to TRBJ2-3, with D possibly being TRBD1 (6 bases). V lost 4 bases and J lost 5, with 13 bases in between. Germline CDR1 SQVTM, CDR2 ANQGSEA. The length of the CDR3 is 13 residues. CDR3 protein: CSVGRGQRDTQYF. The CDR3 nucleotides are TGCAGCGTTGGCAGGGGACAACGAGATACGCAGTATTTT.

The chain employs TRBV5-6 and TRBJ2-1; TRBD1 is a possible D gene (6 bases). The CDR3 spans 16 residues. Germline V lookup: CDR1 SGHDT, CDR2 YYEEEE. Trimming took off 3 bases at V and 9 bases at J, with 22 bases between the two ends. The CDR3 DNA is TGTGCCAGCAGCTCATCCCCGCGTTTGGGGGCGGGTGAGCAGTTCTTC. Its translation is CASSSSPRLGAGEQFF. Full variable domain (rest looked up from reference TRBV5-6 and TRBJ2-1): DAGVTQSPTHLIKTRGQQVTLRCSPKSGHDTVSWYQQALGQGPQFIFQYYEEEERQRGNFPDRFSGHQFPNYSSELNVNALLLGDSALYLCASSSSPRLGAGEQFFGPGTRLTVL.

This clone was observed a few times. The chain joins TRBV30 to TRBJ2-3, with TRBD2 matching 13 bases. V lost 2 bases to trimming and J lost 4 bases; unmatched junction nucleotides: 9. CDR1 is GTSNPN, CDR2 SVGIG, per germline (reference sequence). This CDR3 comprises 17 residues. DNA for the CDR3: TGTGCCTGGAGTTCCACGGGACTAGCGGGAATCGCAGATACGCAGTATTTT. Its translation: CAWSSTGLAGIADTQYF.

DNA for the CDR3: TGCAGCGTGGAGGGAGGCCTTGGTACAGATACGCAGTATTTT. Protein product: CSVEGGLGTDTQYF. This rearrangement joins TRBV29-1 to TRBJ2-3; tentative D call: TRBD2 (6 bases). Trimming left V 6 bases short and J 3 bases short, with 16 bases between. Germline CDR1 is SQVTM and CDR2 is ANQGSEA. CDR3 length: 14 amino acids.

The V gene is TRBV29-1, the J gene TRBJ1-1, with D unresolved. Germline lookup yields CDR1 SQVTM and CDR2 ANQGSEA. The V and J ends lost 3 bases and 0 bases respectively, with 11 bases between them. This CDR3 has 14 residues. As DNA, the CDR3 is TGCAGCGTTGAGCGGCATCTTATGAACACTGAAGCTTTCTTT. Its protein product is CSVERHLMNTEAFF.

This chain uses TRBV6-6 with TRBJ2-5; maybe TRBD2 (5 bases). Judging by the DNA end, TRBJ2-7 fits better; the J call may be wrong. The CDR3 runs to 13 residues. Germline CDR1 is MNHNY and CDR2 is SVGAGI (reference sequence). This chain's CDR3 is CASTDSSSYEQYF. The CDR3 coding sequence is TGTGCCAGCACGGACTCCAGCTCCTACGAGCAGTACTTC.

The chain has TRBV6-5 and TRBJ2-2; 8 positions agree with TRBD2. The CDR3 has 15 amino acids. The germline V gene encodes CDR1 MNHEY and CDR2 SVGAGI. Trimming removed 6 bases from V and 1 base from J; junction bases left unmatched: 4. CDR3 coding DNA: TGTGCCAGCAGCCGTGCGGGGGGGAACACCGGGGAGCTGTTTTTT. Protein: CASSRAGGNTGELFF.

The CDR3 nucleotides are TGCAGCGTTCAGGGGGCTGATGGCTACACCTTC. Translation gives CSVQGADGYTF. The chain is built from TRBV29-1 and TRBJ1-2; 8 bases agree with TRBD1. This CDR3 is 11 amino acids long. The germline CDR1 and CDR2 sequences are SQVTM and ANQGSEA. The junction had 2 bases not matched to a gene; V was cut back by 5 bases and J by 6 bases. Together with reference TRBV29-1 and TRBJ1-2, the CDR3 gives the full variable domain: SAVISQKPSRDICQRGTSLTIQCQVDSQVTMMFWYRQQPGQSLTLIATANQGSEATYESGFVIDKFPISRPNLTFSTLTVSNMSPEDSSIYLCSVQGADGYTFGSGTRLTVV.

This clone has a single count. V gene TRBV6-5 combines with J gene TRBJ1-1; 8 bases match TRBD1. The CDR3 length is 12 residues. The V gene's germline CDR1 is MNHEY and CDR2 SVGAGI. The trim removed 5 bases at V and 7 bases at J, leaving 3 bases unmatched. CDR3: CASSRDRFEAFF. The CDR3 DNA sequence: TGTGCCAGCAGTCGGGACAGGTTTGAAGCTTTCTTT.

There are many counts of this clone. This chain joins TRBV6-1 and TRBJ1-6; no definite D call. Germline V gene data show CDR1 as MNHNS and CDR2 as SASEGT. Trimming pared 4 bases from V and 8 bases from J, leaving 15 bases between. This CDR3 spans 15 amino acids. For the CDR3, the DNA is TGTGCCAGCAGTGCCCACAGCAAGCTACATTCACCCCTCCACTTT. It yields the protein CASSAHSKLHSPLHF.